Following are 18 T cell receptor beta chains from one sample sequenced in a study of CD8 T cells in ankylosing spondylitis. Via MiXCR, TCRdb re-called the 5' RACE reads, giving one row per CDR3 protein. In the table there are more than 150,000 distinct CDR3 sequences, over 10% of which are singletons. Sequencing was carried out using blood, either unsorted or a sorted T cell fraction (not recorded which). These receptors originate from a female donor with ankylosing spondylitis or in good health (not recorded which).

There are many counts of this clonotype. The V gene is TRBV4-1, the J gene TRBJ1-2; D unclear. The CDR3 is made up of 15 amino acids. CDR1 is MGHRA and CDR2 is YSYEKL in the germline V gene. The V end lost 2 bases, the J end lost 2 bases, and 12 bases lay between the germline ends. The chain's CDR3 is CASSQLTSGNYGYTF. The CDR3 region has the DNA TGCGCCAGCAGCCAACTTACAAGCGGGAACTATGGCTACACCTTC.

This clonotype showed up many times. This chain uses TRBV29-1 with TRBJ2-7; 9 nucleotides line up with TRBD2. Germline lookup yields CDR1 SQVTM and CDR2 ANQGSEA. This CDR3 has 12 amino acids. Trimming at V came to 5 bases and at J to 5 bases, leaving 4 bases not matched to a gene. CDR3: CSVRLAGDEQYF. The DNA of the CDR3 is TGCAGCGTTAGGTTAGCGGGAGACGAGCAGTACTTC.

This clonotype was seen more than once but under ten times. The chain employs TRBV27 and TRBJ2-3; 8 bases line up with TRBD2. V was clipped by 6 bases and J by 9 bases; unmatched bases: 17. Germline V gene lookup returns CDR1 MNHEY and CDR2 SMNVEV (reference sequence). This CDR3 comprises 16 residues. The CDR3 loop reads CASRPGTRGGVRTQYF. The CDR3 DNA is TGTGCCAGCAGACCCGGGACTAGGGGGGGTGTAAGGACGCAGTATTTT.

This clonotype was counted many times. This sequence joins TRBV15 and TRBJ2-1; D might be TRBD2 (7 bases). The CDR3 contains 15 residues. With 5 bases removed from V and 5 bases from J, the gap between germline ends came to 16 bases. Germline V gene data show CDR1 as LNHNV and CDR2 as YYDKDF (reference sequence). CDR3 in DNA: TGTGCCACCAGCGGGGGGGCCCGTCTAAACAATGAGCAGTTCTTC. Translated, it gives CATSGGARLNNEQFF.

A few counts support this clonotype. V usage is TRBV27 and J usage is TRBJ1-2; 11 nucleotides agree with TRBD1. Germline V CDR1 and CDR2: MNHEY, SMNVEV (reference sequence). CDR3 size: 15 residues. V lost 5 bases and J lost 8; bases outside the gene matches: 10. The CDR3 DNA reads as TGTGCCAGCAGTGGGGGGACAGGGGGTCGAAGAGGCTACACCTTC. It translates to CASSGGTGGRRGYTF.

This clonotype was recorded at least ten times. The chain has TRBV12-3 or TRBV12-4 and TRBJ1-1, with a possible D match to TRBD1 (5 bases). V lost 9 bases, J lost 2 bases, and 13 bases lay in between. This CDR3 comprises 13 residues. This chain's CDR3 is CASTRQPNTEAFF. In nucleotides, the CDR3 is TGTGCCAGTACACGACAGCCTAACACTGAAGCTTTCTTT.

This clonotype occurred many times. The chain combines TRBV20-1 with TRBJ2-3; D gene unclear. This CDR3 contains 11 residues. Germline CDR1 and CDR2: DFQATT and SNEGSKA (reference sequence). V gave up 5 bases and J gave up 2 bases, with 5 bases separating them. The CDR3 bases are TGCAGTGCTCCAGACACAGATACGCAGTATTTT. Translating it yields CSAPDTDTQYF.

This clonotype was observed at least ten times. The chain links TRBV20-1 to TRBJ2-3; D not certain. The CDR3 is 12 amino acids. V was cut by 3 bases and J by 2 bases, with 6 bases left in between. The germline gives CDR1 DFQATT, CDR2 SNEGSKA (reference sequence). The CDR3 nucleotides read TGCAGTGCTAGCATAACCACAGATACGCAGTATTTT. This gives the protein CSASITTDTQYF.

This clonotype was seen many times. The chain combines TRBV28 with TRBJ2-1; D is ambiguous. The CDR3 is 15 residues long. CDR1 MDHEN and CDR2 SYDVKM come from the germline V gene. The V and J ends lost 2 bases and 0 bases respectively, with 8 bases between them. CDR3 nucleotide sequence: TGTGCCAGCAGTTTAAGTTTCTTCTCCTACAATGAGCAGTTCTTC. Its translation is CASSLSFFSYNEQFF.

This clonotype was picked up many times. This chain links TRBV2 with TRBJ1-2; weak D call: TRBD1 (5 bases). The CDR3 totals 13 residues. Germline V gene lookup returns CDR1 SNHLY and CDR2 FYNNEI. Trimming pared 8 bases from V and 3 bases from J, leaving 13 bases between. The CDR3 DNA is TGTGCCAGCTGGGACGGCTATGACTATGGCTACACCTTC. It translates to CASWDGYDYGYTF.

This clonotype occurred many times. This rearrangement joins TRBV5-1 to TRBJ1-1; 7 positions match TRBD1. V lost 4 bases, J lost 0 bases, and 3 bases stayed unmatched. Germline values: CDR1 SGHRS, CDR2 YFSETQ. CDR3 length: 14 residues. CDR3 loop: CASSVGQLNTEAFF. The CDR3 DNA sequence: TGCGCCAGCAGCGTGGGACAGTTGAACACTGAAGCTTTCTTT.

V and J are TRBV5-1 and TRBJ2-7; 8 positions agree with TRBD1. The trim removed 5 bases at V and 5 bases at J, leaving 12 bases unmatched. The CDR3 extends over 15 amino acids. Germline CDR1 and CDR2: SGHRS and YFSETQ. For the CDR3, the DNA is TGCGCCAGCAGTTATTATCGGCAGGGGGCCGACGAGCAGTACTTC. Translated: CASSYYRQGADEQYF.

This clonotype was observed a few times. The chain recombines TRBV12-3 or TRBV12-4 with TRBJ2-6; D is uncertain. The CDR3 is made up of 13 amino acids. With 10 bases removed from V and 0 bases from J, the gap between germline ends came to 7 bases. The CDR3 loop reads CATKFSGANVLTF. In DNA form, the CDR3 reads TGTGCCACAAAGTTCTCTGGGGCCAACGTCCTGACTTTC.

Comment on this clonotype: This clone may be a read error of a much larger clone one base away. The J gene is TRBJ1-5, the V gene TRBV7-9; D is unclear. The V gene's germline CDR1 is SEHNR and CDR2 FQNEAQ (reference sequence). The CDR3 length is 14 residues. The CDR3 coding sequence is TGTGCCAGCAGCTTGGTCGAGACCAATCAGCTCCAGCATTTT. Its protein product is CASSLVETNQLQHF.

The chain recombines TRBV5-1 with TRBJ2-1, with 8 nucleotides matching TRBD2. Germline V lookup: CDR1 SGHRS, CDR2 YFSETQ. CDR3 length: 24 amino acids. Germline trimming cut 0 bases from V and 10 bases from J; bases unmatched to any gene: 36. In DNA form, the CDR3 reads TGCGCCAGCAGCTTGGACCCCTGGTCCCCCTGGTACAAAGGACTAGCTTCGACTCGGGGGGAGCAGTTCTTC. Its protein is CASSLDPWSPWYKGLASTRGEQFF.

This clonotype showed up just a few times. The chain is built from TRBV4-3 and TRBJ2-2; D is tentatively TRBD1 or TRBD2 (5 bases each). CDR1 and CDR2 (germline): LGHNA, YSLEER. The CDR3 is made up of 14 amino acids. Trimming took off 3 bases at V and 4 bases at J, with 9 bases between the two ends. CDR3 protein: CASSQGVSTGELFF. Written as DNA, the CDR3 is TGCGCCAGCAGCCAGGGGGTTAGCACCGGGGAGCTGTTTTTT.

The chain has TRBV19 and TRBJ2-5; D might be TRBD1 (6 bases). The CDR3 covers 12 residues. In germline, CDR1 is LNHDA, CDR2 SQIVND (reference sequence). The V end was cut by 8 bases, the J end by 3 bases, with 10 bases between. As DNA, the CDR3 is TGTGCCAGTGACAGGTTGAAAGAGACCCAGTACTTC. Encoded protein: CASDRLKETQYF.

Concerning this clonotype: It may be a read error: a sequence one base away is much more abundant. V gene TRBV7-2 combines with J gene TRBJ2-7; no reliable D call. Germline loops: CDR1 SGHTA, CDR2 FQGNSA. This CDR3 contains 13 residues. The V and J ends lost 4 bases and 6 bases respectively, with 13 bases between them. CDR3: CASSSIFPCEQYF. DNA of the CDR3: TGTGCCAGCAGCTCTATATTTCCCTGCGAGCAGTACTTC.